This T cell receptor (beta chain) was obtained from a study of T cells after yellow fever vaccination. General study findings and limits: The booster response re-showed most primary clones: about 96% CD4, 88% CD8. The CD4 and CD8 compartments had a small share of their clonotypes in common. Abundant contaminating clonotypes from the bulk population could appear in FACS-sorted repertoires.

Germline V gives CDR1 SGDLS, CDR2 YYNGEE. CDR3 length equals 14 residues. V trimming: 4 bases; J trimming: 4 bases; junction bases outside the gene matches: 6. Note on this clonotype: The antigen is not known.

Template switching with 5'RACE generated the TCR cDNA and added a universal primer site and UMIs. TCRdb analysed the 5' RACE reads with MiXCR anew, one entry per CDR3 protein. The sample yields approximately 550,000 distinct CDR3 sequences, 13% seen once. The chain recombines TRBV9 with TRBJ2-7; 9 bases fit TRBD1. This sample comprised PBMCs, obtained on the day of the yellow fever booster vaccination. The receptor was isolated from a man under 40 who received the YFV17D yellow fever vaccine. The CDR3 region is CASSRGTGMYEQYF. In DNA form, the CDR3 reads TGTGCCAGCAGCCGGGGGACAGGGATGTACGAGCAGTACTTC.